This entry describes one T cell receptor beta chain. What it binds is not known. The sample is drawn from a study of cytomegalovirus exposure and HLA in healthy donors. Study-wide points: Among TCR beta chains of equal frequency, HLA-associated ones were more clonally expanded in a later analysis.

Vbeta (60) and Jbeta (13) primers were used in the PCR. The protocol was immunoSEQ multiplex PCR, while the TCRdb copy is restricted to in-frame clones and leaves out a portion. The sample gives under 130,000 clones, 76% of which show up once; around 8.2% is in the top ten. The CDR3 has 14 residues. Germline CDR1 is MNHEY and CDR2 is SVGAGI. With V trimmed by 6 bases and J by 3 bases, 8 bases remained unmatched. This rearrangement joins TRBV6-5 to TRBJ2-7; 7 bases align to TRBD1. This receptor was taken from a man in his forties in good health and CMV-seropositive. Sequenced sample: PBMCs. CDR3 residues: CASRKTGTRYEQYF. CDR3 DNA: TGTGCCAGCAGAAAGACAGGGACCCGCTACGAGCAGTACTTC.